The T cell receptor (beta chain) described here comes from a study of spatial heterogeneity in lung cancer. About the study: A consistent excess of beta-chain over alpha-chain sequences was detected.

The time point is: blood at routine non-recurrence follow-up after resection. Whole RNA, isolated from tumor, nontumor lung or frozen PBMC, was sequenced without prior sorting. CDR1 is DFQATT and CDR2 is SNEGSKA in the germline V gene (reference sequence). This CDR3 has 15 amino acids. Trimming took off 8 bases at V and 8 bases at J, with 27 bases between the two ends. TCRdb itself ran the 5' RACE reads through MiXCR, one entry per CDR3 protein. The sample holds under 75,000 distinct CDR3 sequences; 7.5% to 10% are singletons and the top ten take under 2.5%. This clonotype was picked up a small number of times.

The receptor comes from a female donor with early-stage non-small cell lung cancer. The rearrangement uses TRBV20-1 and TRBJ1-2, with no clear D. Sequences were derived from PBMCs, sampled at follow-up. The DNA for the CDR3 is TGCAGTTCGCGAGTAGGTACCTCGGTTGGCGGGGGCTACACCTTC. As protein: CSSRVGTSVGGGYTF.